The 5 T cell receptor beta chains listed next were all sequenced from one sample in a study of monozygotic twins with inflammatory bowel disease. TCRdb reprocessed the 5' RACE reads and stores each CDR3 protein as one record, lacking DNA. The sample data list some 440,000 distinct CDR3 sequences. The sequenced sample consisted of blood. Receptor source: a human donor with ulcerative colitis or Crohn's disease, or a healthy co-twin of an affected twin (not recorded which).

V usage is TRBV4-3 and J usage is TRBJ1-1; the TCRdb D gene call, TRBD1, has no DNA to confirm it. Per germline, CDR1 LGHNA and CDR2 YSLEER. The CDR3 has 12 residues. CDR3 protein: CASSQTGDEAFF.

The chain joins TRBV6-1 to TRBJ2-2; the D gene TCRdb calls, TRBD1, cannot be checked with no DNA. CDR1 and CDR2 (germline): MNHNS, SASEGT. The length of the CDR3 is 19 residues. This CDR3 is CASSRELDRVQRGTGELFF.

This chain connects TRBV27 to TRBJ2-6; TCRdb names TRBD2, which stays unverified in the absence of DNA. The germline V gene has CDR1 MNHEY and CDR2 SMNVEV (reference sequence). CDR3 size: 16 residues. The CDR3: CASSPLDSGGANVLTF. Together with reference TRBV27 and TRBJ2-6, the CDR3 gives the full variable domain: EAQVTQNPRYLITVTGKKLTVTCSQNMNHEYMSWYRQDPGLGLRQIYYSMNVEVTDKGDVPEGYKVSRKEKRNFPLILESPSPNQTSLYFCASSPLDSGGANVLTFGAGSRLTVL.

The chain recombines TRBV14 with TRBJ2-7. There are 14 residues in the CDR3. Germline V gene lookup returns CDR1 SGHDN and CDR2 FVKESK. This CDR3 reads CASSQDHSSYEQYF.

V gene TRBV6-1 combines with J gene TRBJ1-4; checking the TCRdb D call of TRBD1 is not possible without DNA. Germline CDR1 reads MNHNS; CDR2 reads SASEGT. CDR3 length: 16 amino acids. CDR3 sequence reads: CASSERGGGTNEKLFF.